Only a few counts were recorded for the clone carrying this T cell receptor (beta chain). This specimen comes from a study of cytomegalovirus exposure and HLA in healthy donors. PCR involved 60 Vbeta and 13 Jbeta primers. Repertoires were generated with immunoSEQ multiplex PCR, while TCRdb's copy carries only in-frame clones and drops some. The data contain about 64,000 clones, approximately 83% of them singletons. CDR1 SGDLS and CDR2 YYNGEE come from the germline V gene. The length of the CDR3 is 15 residues. V lost 0 bases and J lost 3, with 10 bases in between. The sequencing sample was made of PBMCs. This sequence was found in a female donor in good health and CMV-seronegative. The V call is TRBV9, the J call TRBJ1-3, with D unclear. CDR3 region: CASSVEAAVGNTIYF. The DNA for the CDR3 is TGTGCCAGCAGCGTAGAGGCGGCGGTTGGAAACACCATATATTTT. Together with reference TRBV9 and TRBJ1-3, the CDR3 gives the full variable domain: DSGVTQTPKHLITATGQRVTLRCSPRSGDLSVYWYQQSLDQGLQFLIQYYNGEERAKGNILERFSAQQFPDLHSELNLSSLELGDSALYFCASSVEAAVGNTIYFGEGSWLTVV.